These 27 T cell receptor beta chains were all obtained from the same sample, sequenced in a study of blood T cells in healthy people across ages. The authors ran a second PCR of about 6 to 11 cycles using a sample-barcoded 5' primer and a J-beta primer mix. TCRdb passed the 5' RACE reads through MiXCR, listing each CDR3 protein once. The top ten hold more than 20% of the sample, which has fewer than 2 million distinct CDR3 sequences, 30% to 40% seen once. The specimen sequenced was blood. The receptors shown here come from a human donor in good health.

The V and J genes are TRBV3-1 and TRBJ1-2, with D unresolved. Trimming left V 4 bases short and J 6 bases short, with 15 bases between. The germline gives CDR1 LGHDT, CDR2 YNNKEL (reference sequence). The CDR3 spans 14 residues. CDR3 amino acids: CASSRAHLGHGYTF. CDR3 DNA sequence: TGTGCCAGCAGCCGGGCCCATCTGGGCCATGGCTACACCTTC.

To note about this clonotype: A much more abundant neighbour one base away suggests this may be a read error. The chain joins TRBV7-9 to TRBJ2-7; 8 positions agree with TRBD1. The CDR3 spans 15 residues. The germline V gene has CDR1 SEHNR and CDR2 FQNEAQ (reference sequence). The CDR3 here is CAGSPGTGVSYEQYF. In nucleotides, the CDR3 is TGTGCCGGCAGCCCTGGGACAGGAGTTTCCTACGAGCAGTACTTC.

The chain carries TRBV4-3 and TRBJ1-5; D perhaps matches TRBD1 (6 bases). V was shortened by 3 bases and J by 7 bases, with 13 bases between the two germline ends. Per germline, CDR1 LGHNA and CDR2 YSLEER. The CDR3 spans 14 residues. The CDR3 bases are TGCGCCAGCAGCCAGGGACAAACCTTACAGCCCCAGCATTTT. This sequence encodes CASSQGQTLQPQHF.

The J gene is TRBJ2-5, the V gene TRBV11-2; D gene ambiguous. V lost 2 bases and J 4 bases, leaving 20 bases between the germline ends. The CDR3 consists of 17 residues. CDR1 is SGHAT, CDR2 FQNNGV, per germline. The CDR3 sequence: CASSLSNYPPAGETQYF. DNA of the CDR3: TGTGCCAGCAGCTTAAGTAACTATCCCCCGGCAGGAGAGACCCAGTACTTC.

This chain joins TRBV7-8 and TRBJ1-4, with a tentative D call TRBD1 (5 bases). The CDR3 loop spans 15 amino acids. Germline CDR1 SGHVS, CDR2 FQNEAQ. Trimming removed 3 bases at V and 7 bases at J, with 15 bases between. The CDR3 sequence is CASSLGVGVREKLFF. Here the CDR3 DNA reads TGTGCCAGCAGCTTGGGCGTGGGGGTACGTGAAAAACTGTTTTTT. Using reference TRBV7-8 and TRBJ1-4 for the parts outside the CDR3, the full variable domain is GAGVSQSPRYKVAKRGQDVALRCDPISGHVSLFWYQQALGQGPEFLTYFQNEAQLDKSGLPSDRFFAERPEGSVSTLKIQRTQQEDSAVYLCASSLGVGVREKLFFGSGTQLSVL.

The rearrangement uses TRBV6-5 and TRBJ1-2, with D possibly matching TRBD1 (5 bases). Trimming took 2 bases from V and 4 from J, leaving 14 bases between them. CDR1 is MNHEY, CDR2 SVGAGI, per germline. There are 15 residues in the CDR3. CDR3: CASSYRAGGTYGYTF. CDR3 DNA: TGTGCCAGCAGTTACAGGGCAGGAGGGACCTATGGCTACACCTTC.

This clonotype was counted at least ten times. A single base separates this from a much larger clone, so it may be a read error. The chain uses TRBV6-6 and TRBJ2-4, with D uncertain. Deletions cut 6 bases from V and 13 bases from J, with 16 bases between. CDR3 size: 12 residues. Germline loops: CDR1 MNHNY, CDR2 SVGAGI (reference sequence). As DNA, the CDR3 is TGTGCCAGCAGCCCCCCCTACAATGAGCAGTACTTC. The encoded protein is CASSPPYNEQYF.

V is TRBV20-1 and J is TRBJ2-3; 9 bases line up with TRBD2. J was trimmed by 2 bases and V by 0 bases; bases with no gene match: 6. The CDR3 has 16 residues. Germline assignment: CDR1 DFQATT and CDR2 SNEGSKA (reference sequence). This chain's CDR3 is CSARDLKRGDTDTQYF. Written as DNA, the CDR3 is TGCAGTGCTAGAGATCTGAAGCGGGGGGACACAGATACGCAGTATTTT.

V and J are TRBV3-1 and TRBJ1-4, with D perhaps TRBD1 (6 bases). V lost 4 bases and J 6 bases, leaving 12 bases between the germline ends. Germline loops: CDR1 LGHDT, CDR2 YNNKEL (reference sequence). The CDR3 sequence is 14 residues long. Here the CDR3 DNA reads TGTGCCAGCAGCCCGGGGACATGGGATGAAAAACTGTTTTTT. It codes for CASSPGTWDEKLFF. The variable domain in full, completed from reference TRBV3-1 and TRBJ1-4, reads DTAVSQTPKYLVTQMGNDKSIKCEQNLGHDTMYWYKQDSKKFLKIMFSYNNKELIINETVPNRFSPKSPDKAHLNLHINSLELGDSAVYFCASSPGTWDEKLFFGSGTQLSVL.

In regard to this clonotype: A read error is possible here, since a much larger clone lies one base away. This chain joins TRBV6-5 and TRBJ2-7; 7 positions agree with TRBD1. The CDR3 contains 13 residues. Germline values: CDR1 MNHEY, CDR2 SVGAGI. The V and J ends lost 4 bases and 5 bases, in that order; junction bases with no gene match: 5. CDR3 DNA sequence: TGTGCCAGCAGTTGGGACAGAACCCACGAGCAGTACTTC. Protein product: CASSWDRTHEQYF.

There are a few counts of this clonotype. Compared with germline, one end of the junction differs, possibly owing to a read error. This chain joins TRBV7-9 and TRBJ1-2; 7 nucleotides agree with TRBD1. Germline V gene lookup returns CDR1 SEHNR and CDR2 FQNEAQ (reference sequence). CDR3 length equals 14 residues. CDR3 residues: CASSLDGQGDGYNF. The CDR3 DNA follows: TGTGCCAGCAGCTTAGACGGGCAGGGGGATGGCTACAACTTC.

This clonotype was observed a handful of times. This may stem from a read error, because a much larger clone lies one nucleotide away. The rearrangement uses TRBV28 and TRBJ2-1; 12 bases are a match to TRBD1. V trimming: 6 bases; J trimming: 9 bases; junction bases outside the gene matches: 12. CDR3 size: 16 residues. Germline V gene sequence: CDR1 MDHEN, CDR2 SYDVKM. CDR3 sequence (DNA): TGTGCCAGCAGCGGACCGGGACAGGGGGCGCGTACTGAGCAGTTCTTC. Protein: CASSGPGQGARTEQFF.

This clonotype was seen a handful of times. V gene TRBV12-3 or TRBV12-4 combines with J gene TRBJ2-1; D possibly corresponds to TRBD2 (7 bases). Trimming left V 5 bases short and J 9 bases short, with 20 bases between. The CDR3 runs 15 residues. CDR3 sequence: CASSGAGALKVEQFF. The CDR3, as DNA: TGTGCCAGCAGTGGGGCGGGGGCTCTCAAAGTTGAGCAGTTCTTC.

CDR3 sequence: CSVEDRIGFGLYNEQFF. The CDR3 bases are TGCAGCGTTGAAGATCGAATAGGGTTCGGCCTCTACAATGAGCAGTTCTTC. V is TRBV29-1 and J is TRBJ2-1; no clear D gene. CDR3 length: 17 amino acids. Trimming took 0 bases from V and 3 from J, leaving 18 bases between them. From germline, CDR1 is SQVTM and CDR2 ANQGSEA.

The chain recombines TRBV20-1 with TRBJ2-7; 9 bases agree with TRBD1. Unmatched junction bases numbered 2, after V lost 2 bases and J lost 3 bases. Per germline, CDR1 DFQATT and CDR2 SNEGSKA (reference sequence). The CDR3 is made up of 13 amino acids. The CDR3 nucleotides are TGCAGTGCTAGAAAGACAGGGGGCTACGAGCAGTACTTC. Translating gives CSARKTGGYEQYF.

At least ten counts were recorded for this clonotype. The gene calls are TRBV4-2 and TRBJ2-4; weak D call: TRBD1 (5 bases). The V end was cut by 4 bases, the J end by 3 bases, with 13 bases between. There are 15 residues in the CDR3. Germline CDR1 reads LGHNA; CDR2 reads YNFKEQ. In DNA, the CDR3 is TGTGCCAGCAGCCTCCAGGGTACTGGCAAAAACATTCAGTACTTC. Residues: CASSLQGTGKNIQYF.

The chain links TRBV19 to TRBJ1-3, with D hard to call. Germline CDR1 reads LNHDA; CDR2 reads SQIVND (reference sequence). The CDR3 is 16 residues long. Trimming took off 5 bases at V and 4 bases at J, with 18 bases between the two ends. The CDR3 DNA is TGTGCCAGTAGTCCCCTACTATCGGCGGGAGGAAACACCATATATTTT. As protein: CASSPLLSAGGNTIYF. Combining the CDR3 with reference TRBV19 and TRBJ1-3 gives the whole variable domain DGGITQSPKYLFRKEGQNVTLSCEQNLNHDAMYWYRQDPGQGLRLIYYSQIVNDFQKGDIAEGYSVSREKKESFPLTVTSAQKNPTAFYLCASSPLLSAGGNTIYFGEGSWLTVV.

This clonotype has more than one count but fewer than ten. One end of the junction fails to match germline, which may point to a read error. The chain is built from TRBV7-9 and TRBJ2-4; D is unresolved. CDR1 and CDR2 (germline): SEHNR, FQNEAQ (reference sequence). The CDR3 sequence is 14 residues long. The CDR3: CAGSLSETKNIQYF. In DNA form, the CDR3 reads TGTGCCGGCAGCTTATCTGAGACCAAAAACATTCAGTACTTC.

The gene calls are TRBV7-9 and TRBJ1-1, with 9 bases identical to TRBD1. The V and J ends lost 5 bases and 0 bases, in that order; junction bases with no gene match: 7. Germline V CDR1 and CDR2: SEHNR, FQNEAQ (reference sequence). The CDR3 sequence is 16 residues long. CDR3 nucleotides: TGTGCCAGCAGCGCAGGACAGGGGTACTTGAACACTGAAGCTTTCTTT. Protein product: CASSAGQGYLNTEAFF.

The CDR3 DNA sequence: TGTGCCAGCAGCTGGAGGACAGACCTTAATGAAAAACTGTTTTTT. Its protein product is CASSWRTDLNEKLFF. The gene calls are TRBV5-5 and TRBJ1-4; tentative D call: TRBD1 (6 bases). V was cut by 3 bases and J by 4 bases, with 13 bases left in between. In germline, CDR1 is SGHKS, CDR2 YYEKEE (reference sequence). CDR3 length equals 15 residues. The full variable domain, completed using reference TRBV5-5 and TRBJ1-4, is DAGVTQSPTHLIKTRGQQVTLRCSPISGHKSVSWYQQVLGQGPQFIFQYYEKEERGRGNFPDRFSARQFPNYSSELNVNALLLGDSALYLCASSWRTDLNEKLFFGSGTQLSVL.

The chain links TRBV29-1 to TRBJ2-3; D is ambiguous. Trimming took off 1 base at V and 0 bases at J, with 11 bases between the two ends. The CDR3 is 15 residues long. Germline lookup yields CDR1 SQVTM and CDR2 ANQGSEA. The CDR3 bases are TGCAGCGTTGAAGGAGCAATAACTAGCACAGATACGCAGTATTTT. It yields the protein CSVEGAITSTDTQYF.

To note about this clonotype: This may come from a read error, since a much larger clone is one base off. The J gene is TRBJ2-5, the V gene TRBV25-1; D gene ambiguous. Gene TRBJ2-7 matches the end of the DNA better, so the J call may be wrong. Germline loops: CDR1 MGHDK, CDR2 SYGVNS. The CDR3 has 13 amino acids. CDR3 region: CAGSLSAGYEQYF. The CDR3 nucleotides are TGTGCCGGCAGTCTTTCAGCCGGCTACGAGCAGTACTTC.

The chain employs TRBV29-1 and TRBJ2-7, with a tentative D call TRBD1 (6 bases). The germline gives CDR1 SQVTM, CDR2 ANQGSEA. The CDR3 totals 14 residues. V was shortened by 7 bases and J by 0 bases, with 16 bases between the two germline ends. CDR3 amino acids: CSARDNRNSYEQYF. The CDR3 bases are TGCAGCGCCAGGGACAACCGAAACTCCTACGAGCAGTACTTC.

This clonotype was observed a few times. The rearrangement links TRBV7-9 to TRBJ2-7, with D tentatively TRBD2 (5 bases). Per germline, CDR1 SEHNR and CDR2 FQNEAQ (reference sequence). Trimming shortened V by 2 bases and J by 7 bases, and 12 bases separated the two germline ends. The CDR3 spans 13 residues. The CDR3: CASSLLGSGEQYF. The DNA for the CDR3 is TGTGCCAGCAGCTTACTAGGGTCGGGGGAGCAGTACTTC.

For the CDR3, the DNA is TGCAGCGTTGAAGATAGGGGGACGGCGAATTGCGAGCAGTACTTC. It encodes CSVEDRGTANCEQYF. This chain uses TRBV29-1 with TRBJ2-7, with D tentatively TRBD1 (6 bases). The CDR3 loop spans 15 amino acids. V was trimmed by 0 bases and J by 6 bases, leaving 18 bases between them. The V gene's germline CDR1 is SQVTM and CDR2 ANQGSEA.

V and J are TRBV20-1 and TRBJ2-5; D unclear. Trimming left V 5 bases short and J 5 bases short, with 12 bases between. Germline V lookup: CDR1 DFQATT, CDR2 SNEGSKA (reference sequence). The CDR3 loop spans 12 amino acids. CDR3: CSASKNGETQYF. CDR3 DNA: TGCAGTGCTTCCAAGAATGGGGAGACCCAGTACTTC.

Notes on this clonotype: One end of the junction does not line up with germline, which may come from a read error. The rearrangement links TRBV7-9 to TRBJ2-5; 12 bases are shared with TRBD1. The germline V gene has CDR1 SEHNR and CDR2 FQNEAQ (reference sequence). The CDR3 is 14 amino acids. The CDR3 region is CVSSLAGTGGVGYF. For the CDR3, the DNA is TGTGTCAGCAGCTTAGCCGGGACAGGGGGCGTCGGGTACTTC. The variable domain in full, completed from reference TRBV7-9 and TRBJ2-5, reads DTGVSQNPRHKITKRGQNVTFRCDPISEHNRLYWYRQTLGQGPEFLTYFQNEAQLEKSRLLSDRFSAERPKGSFSTLEIQRTEQGDSAMYLCVSSLAGTGGVGYFGPGTRLLVL.